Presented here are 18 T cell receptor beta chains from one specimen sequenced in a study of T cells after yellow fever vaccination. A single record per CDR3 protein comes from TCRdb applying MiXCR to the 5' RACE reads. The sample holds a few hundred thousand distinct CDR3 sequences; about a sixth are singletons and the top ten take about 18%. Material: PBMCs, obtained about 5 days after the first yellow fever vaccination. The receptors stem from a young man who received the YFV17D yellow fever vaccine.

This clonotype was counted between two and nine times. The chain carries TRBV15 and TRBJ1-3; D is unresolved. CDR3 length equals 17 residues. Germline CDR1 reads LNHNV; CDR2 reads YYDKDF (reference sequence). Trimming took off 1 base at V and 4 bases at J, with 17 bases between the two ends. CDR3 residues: CATSRAIDRAVGNTIYF. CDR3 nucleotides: TGTGCCACCAGCAGAGCGATCGACCGAGCAGTAGGAAACACCATATATTTT.

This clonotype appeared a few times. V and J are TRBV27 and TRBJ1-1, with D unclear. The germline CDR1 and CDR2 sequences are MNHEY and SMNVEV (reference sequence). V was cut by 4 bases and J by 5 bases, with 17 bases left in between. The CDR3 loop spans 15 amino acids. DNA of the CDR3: TGTGCCAGCAGTTCTAGGGCCCGACCGAGGACTGAAGCTTTCTTT. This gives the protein CASSSRARPRTEAFF.

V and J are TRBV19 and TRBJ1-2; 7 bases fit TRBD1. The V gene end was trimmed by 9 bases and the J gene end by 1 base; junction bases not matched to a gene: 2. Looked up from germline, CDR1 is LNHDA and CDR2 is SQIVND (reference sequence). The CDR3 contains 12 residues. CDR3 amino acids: CASRDSNYGYTF. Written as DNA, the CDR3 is TGTGCCAGCCGGGACAGTAACTATGGCTACACCTTC.

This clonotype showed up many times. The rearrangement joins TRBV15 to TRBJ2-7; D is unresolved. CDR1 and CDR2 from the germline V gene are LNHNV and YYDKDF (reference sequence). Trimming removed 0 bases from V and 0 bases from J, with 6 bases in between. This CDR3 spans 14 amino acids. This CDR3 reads CATSRDAFSYEQYF. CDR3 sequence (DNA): TGTGCCACCAGCAGAGATGCTTTCTCCTACGAGCAGTACTTC.

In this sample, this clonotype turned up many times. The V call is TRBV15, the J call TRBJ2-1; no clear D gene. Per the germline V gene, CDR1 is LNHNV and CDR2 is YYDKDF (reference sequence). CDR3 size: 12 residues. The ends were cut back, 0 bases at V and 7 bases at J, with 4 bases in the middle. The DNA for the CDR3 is TGTGCCACCAGCAGAGACTCGAATGAGCAGTTCTTC. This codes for CATSRDSNEQFF.

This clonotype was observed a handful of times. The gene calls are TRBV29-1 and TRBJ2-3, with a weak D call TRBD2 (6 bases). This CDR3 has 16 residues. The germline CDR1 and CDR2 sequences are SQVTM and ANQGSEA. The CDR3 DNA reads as TGCAGGGGAGGACACTGTCATCCAGCGGGCACAGATACGCAGTATTTT. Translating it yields CRGGHCHPAGTDTQYF.

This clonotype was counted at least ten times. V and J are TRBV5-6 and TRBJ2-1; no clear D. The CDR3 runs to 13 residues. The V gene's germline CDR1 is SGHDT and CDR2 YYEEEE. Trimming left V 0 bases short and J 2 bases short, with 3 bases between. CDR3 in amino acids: CASSLVTYNEQFF. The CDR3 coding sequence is TGTGCCAGCAGCTTGGTCACCTACAATGAGCAGTTCTTC.

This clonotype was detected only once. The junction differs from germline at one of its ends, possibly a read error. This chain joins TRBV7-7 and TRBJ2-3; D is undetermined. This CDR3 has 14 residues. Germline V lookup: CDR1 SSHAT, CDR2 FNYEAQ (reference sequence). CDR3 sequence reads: CASSFSPGTDTQYF. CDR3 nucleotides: TGTGCTAGCAGCTTTTCTCCAGGCACAGATACGCAGTATTTT.

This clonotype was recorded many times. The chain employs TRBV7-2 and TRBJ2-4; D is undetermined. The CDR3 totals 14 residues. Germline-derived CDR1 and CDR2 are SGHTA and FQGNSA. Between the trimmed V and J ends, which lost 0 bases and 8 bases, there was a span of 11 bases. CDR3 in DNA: TGTGCCAGCAGCTTAGCAGGCCCTCGGGACATTCAGTACTTC. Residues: CASSLAGPRDIQYF. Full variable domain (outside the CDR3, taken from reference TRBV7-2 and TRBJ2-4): GAGVSQSPSNKVTEKGKDVELRCDPISGHTALYWYRQSLGQGLEFLIYFQGNSAPDKSGLPSDRFSAERTGGSVSTLTIQRTQQEDSAVYLCASSLAGPRDIQYFGAGTRLSVL.

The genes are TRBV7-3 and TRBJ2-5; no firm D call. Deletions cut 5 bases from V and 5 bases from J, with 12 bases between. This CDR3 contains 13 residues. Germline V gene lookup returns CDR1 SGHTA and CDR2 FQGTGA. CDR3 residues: CASSPGSAETQYF. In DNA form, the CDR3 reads TGTGCCAGCAGCCCCGGATCAGCGGAGACCCAGTACTTC.

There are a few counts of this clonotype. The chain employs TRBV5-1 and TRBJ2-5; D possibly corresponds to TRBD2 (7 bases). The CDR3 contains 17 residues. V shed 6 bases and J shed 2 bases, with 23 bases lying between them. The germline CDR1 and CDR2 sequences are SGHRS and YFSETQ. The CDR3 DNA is TGCGCCAGCACCTCAGGTGGCGGGGGCGGATGGCAAGAGACCCAGTACTTC. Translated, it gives CASTSGGGGGWQETQYF.

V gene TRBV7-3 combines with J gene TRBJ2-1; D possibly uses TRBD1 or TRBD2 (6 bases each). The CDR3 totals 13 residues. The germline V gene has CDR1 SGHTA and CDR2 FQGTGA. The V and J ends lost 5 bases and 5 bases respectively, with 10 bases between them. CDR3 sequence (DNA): TGTGCCAGCAGCGGGGGGCCTAACAATGAGCAGTTCTTC. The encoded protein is CASSGGPNNEQFF.

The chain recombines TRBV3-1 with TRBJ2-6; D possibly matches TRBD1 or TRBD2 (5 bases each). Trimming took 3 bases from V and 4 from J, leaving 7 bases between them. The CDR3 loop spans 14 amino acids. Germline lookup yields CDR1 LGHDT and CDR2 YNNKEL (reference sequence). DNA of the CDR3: TGTGCCAGCAGCCATGGGGACGGGGCCAACGTCCTGACTTTC. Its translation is CASSHGDGANVLTF.

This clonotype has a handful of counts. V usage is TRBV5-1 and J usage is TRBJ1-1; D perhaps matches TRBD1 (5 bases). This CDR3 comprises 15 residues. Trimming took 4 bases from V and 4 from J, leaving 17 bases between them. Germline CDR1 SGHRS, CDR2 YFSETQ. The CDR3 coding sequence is TGCGCCAGCAGCGCCGCCGGGACGGTCAGCACTGAAGCTTTCTTT. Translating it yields CASSAAGTVSTEAFF.

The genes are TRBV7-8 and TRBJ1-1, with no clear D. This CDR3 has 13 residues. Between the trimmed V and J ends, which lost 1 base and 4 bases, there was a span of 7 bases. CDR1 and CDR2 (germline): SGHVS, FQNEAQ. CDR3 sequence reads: CASSLEILTEAFF. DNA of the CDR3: TGTGCCAGCAGCTTAGAAATCCTCACTGAAGCTTTCTTT. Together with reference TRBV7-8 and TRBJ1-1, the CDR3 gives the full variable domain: GAGVSQSPRYKVAKRGQDVALRCDPISGHVSLFWYQQALGQGPEFLTYFQNEAQLDKSGLPSDRFFAERPEGSVSTLKIQRTQQEDSAVYLCASSLEILTEAFFGQGTRLTVV.

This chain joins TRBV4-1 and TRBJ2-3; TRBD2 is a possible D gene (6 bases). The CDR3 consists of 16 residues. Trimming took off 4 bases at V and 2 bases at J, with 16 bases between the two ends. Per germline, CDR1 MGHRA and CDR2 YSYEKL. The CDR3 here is CASSPLVGGVTDTQYF. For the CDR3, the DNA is TGCGCCAGCAGCCCCCTAGTAGGCGGGGTCACAGATACGCAGTATTTT.

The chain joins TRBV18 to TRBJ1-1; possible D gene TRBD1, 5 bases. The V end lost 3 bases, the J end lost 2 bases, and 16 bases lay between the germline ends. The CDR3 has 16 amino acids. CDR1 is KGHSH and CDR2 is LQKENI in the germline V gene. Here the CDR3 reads CASSPQWAGPNTEAFF. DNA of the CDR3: TGTGCCAGCTCACCTCAGTGGGCAGGGCCTAACACTGAAGCTTTCTTT.

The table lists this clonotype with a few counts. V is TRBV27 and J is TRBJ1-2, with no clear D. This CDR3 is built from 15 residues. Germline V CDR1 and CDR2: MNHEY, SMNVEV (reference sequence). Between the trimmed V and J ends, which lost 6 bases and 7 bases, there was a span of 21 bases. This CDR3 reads CASSSSGSPVSGYTF. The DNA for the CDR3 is TGTGCCAGCAGCTCCTCCGGGTCCCCGGTCTCTGGCTACACCTTC.